The present entry profiles one T cell receptor (beta chain) with its context. Its antigen remains unidentified. The PCR contained 60 Vbeta and 13 Jbeta primers. Using immunoSEQ multiplex PCR, the repertoire was profiled, and TCRdb retains in-frame clones only, with some absent. The sample yields about 150,000 clones, around three quarters seen once. These data originate in a study of cytomegalovirus exposure and HLA in healthy donors. General study findings and limits: Later examination showed HLA-associated TCR beta chains had greater clonal expansion than equally common others.

With 4 bases removed from V and 3 bases from J, the gap between germline ends came to 9 bases. The CDR3 extends over 13 amino acids. The germline gives CDR1 SGHDN, CDR2 FVKESK. The chain has TRBV14 and TRBJ1-2, with D hard to call. Sequenced input: PBMCs. This clonotype was sampled from a middle-aged woman in good health and CMV-seronegative. CDR3 DNA: TGTGCCAGCAGCCGAGTTCTCGACTATGGCTACACCTTC. It encodes CASSRVLDYGYTF.